This is a list of T cell receptor beta chains from one sample in a study of T-cell memory formation after mild COVID-19. TCRdb ran MiXCR on the 5' RACE reads and lists one entry per CDR3 protein. The sample includes about 240,000 distinct CDR3 sequences, over 8.5% of them seen just once. The specimen was PBMCs or a T cell subset sorted from them (not recorded which). These TCRs come from a young man who had mild COVID-19 (a few samples of this study predate the infection). Cell type and time point are not known. The CDR3 runs from the conserved cysteine through the conserved F or W. Each record gives: clone size, J gene, V gene, D gene, CDR3 protein, CDR3 DNA. A D gene is named only where the DNA matches it firmly. Clone size is stated in some rows and not others, as once, few, many or a class when expanded.

NA,TRBJ1-5,TRBV28,TRBD1,CASTLNRGRDQPQHF,TGTGCCAGCACCTTGAACAGGGGGCGCGATCAGCCCCAGCATTTT
few,TRBJ2-3,TRBV12-3/TRBV12-4,NA,CASGLGGPGDTQYF,TGTGCCAGCGGACTGGGGGGCCCGGGGGATACGCAGTATTTT
few,TRBJ1-3,TRBV4-2,TRBD1,CASRRTGGLSGNTIYF,TGTGCCAGCAGGCGGACAGGGGGCTTGTCAGGAAACACCATATATTTT
few,TRBJ1-4,TRBV7-2,NA,CASSLGGLQNEKLFF,TGTGCCAGCAGCTTAGGAGGGCTACAGAATGAAAAACTGTTTTTT
NA,TRBJ2-7,TRBV5-1,NA,CASSLYGHPWYYEQYF,TGCGCCAGCAGCTTATACGGACATCCCTGGTACTACGAGCAGTACTTC
many,TRBJ2-1,TRBV11-2,TRBD1,CASSTQGNEQFF,TGTGCCAGCAGCACACAGGGGAATGAGCAGTTCTTC
few,TRBJ1-2,TRBV29-1,TRBD1,CSVTGDNYGYTF,TGCAGCGTGACAGGGGATAACTATGGCTACACCTTC
few,TRBJ2-5,TRBV7-6,NA,CASSFTQGGETQYF,TGTGCCAGCAGCTTTACCCAGGGGGGAGAGACCCAGTACTTC
few,TRBJ2-5,TRBV4-3,NA,CASSQGPTGETQYF,TGCGCCAGCAGCCAAGGGCCGACGGGAGAGACCCAGTACTTC
NA,TRBJ2-1,TRBV5-1,NA,CASSSTGDNEQFF,TGCGCCAGCAGCTCGACAGGAGACAATGAGCAGTTCTTC
NA,TRBJ1-2,TRBV19,NA,CASSRETDYGYTF,TGTGCCAGTAGCCGAGAGACGGACTATGGCTACACCTTC
NA,TRBJ2-7,TRBV6-5,NA,CASSYSRGEQYF,TGTGCCAGCAGTTACTCGCGGGGAGAGCAGTACTTC
few,TRBJ2-1,TRBV24-1,TRBD1,CATAVPGQEDEQFF,TGTGCCACCGCGGTCCCGGGACAGGAAGATGAGCAGTTCTTC
many,TRBJ2-2,TRBV5-1,NA,CASSLAGWGGTGELFF,TGCGCCAGCAGCTTGGCCGGCTGGGGCGGCACCGGGGAGCTGTTTTTT
NA,TRBJ2-5,TRBV20-1,TRBD2,CSARGSSGEQETQYF,TGCAGTGCTAGAGGGTCTAGCGGGGAGCAAGAGACCCAGTACTTC
many,TRBJ2-7,TRBV7-6,NA,CASSLDRASYEQYF,TGTGCCAGCAGCTTAGACAGGGCCTCCTACGAGCAGTACTTC
NA,TRBJ2-5,TRBV12-3/TRBV12-4,TRBD1,CASRPQGAGTQYF,TGTGCCAGCAGACCCCAGGGGGCCGGGACCCAGTACTTC
NA,TRBJ2-5,TRBV9,TRBD2,CASSSTSLSETQYF,TGTGCCAGCAGCTCGACTAGCCTTTCAGAGACCCAGTACTTC